This T cell receptor (beta chain) was recorded in a study of cytomegalovirus exposure and HLA in healthy donors. Study-wide results and caveats: Some public TCRs appeared in many individuals, while most sequences were rare.

Trimming removed 5 bases from V and 3 bases from J; junction bases left unmatched: 7. Germline values: CDR1 SGHTA, CDR2 FQGTGA. CDR3 length: 15 residues. The study ran its PCR with 60 Vbeta and 13 Jbeta primers. Using immunoSEQ multiplex PCR, the repertoire was profiled, and TCRdb retains in-frame clones only, with some absent. The table records about 130,000 clones, approximately 78% of them present only once. In the case of this clone: The antigen remains unidentified.

The receptor was isolated from a woman in her thirties or forties in good health and CMV-seropositive. The V gene is TRBV7-3, the J gene TRBJ2-7; 10 bases fit TRBD2. Sequences were obtained from PBMCs. The CDR3 nucleotides are TGTGCCAGCAGCGTTGCTAGCGGGGGTATCTACGAGCAGTACTTC. Translation: CASSVASGGIYEQYF.